A single sample gave rise to the 29 T cell receptor beta chains below, sequenced in a study of CXCR3-negative and CXCR3-positive naive CD8 T cells. UMI labels and 5' RACE were used to prepare the TRB cDNA libraries. TCRdb reprocessed the 5' RACE reads and keeps a single row for each CDR3 protein, giving no DNA. Its table lists about 62,000 distinct CDR3 sequences. Sequenced input: naive CXCR3- CD8+ T cells from blood. As to subset: CD45RO-CCR7+CD27+CD95- naive CD8+ T cells lacking CXCR3 (TNR3-). The receptors stem from a human donor in good health. Some clones in this sample may be carry-over from other donors' samples.

The V gene is TRBV14, the J gene TRBJ1-1; TCRdb reports TRBD1, a call that lacks DNA to check it against. This CDR3 spans 17 amino acids. Germline loops: CDR1 SGHDN, CDR2 FVKESK. The CDR3 region is CASSQDLDIETRTEAFF.

The CDR3 reads CASSVDRTAGDYEQYF. V is TRBV9 and J is TRBJ2-7; checking the TCRdb D call of TRBD1 is not possible without DNA. CDR3 length: 16 amino acids. Per germline, CDR1 SGDLS and CDR2 YYNGEE.

The chain couples TRBV20-1 to TRBJ2-7. Germline assignment: CDR1 DFQATT and CDR2 SNEGSKA (reference sequence). The CDR3 covers 13 residues. This CDR3 reads CSARDTDLIKQYF.

The chain couples TRBV29-1 to TRBJ2-7; TCRdb picks TRBD1, but there is no DNA to check that call. This CDR3 region has 13 residues. Germline values: CDR1 SQVTM, CDR2 ANQGSEA. The CDR3 loop is CSVRTVSSYEQYF.

The chain combines TRBV29-1 with TRBJ2-7; the TCRdb call, TRBD1, lacks DNA for checking. The CDR3 is made up of 12 amino acids. Germline V gene lookup returns CDR1 SQVTM and CDR2 ANQGSEA. The CDR3 sequence: CSVWTGSYEQYF.

The V and J genes are TRBV20-1 and TRBJ1-1; the D gene TCRdb calls, TRBD1, cannot be checked with no DNA. CDR1 and CDR2 (germline): DFQATT, SNEGSKA (reference sequence). There are 15 residues in the CDR3. The CDR3 loop is CSAPRLGQVNTEAFF.

The chain links TRBV20-1 to TRBJ2-5; the TCRdb D gene call, TRBD1, has no DNA to confirm it. The CDR3 runs 16 residues. Germline assignment: CDR1 DFQATT and CDR2 SNEGSKA (reference sequence). This chain's CDR3 is CSAKNPRPMYQETQYF.

The chain recombines TRBV7-9 with TRBJ2-3; TCRdb lists TRBD2, though no DNA is available to test this call. Per germline, CDR1 SEHNR and CDR2 FQNEAQ (reference sequence). The CDR3 totals 17 residues. The CDR3 spells CASSSTSTSGGGDTQYF.

The chain recombines TRBV29-1 with TRBJ2-7; lacking DNA, the TRBD1 call made by TCRdb goes unchecked. The CDR3 spans 12 residues. The V gene's germline CDR1 is SQVTM and CDR2 ANQGSEA. CDR3 loop: CSVLQTDYEQYF.

J is TRBJ2-4 and V is TRBV7-2. This CDR3 region has 12 residues. Germline CDR1 SGHTA, CDR2 FQGNSA. The CDR3 spells CASSLAKNIQYF.

V usage is TRBV12-3 or TRBV12-4 and J usage is TRBJ2-1; the D gene TCRdb calls, TRBD2, cannot be checked with no DNA. The CDR3 totals 17 residues. The CDR3 loop is CASSFMSSGGEYNEQFF.

This sequence joins TRBV29-1 and TRBJ2-1. This CDR3 has 12 residues. Germline values: CDR1 SQVTM, CDR2 ANQGSEA. The chain's CDR3 is CSVDEGINEQFF.

The chain uses TRBV7-8 and TRBJ2-1; lacking DNA, the TRBD1 call made by TCRdb goes unchecked. The length of the CDR3 is 15 residues. Germline CDR1 is SGHVS and CDR2 is FQNEAQ. The CDR3 loop reads CASSSRQGGYNEQFF.

The V call is TRBV6-2 or TRBV6-3, the J call TRBJ2-1; the D gene TCRdb calls, TRBD2, cannot be checked with no DNA. Germline-derived CDR1 and CDR2 are MNHEY and SVGEGT. The CDR3 has 15 amino acids. The chain's CDR3 is CASRPSGAKYNEQFF.

The chain combines TRBV29-1 with TRBJ2-2. In germline, CDR1 is SQVTM, CDR2 ANQGSEA. The CDR3 has 13 amino acids. CDR3: CSVPSSDTGELFF.

The chain is built from TRBV6-6 and TRBJ1-3. The CDR3 spans 14 residues. Germline V gene sequence: CDR1 MNHNY, CDR2 SVGAGI (reference sequence). This chain's CDR3 is CASSPPPSRNTIYF.

V and J are TRBV6-5 and TRBJ2-1. CDR1 and CDR2 (germline): MNHEY, SVGAGI. This CDR3 contains 13 residues. CDR3 protein: CASSQTGYNEQFF.

The rearrangement links TRBV7-9 to TRBJ1-4. The CDR3 is 17 residues long. Germline V gene data show CDR1 as SEHNR and CDR2 as FQNEAQ (reference sequence). The CDR3: CASSLPSGVPTNEKLFF.

This chain uses TRBV15 with TRBJ1-1; TCRdb calls TRBD1, which cannot be checked without DNA. Germline V gene sequence: CDR1 LNHNV, CDR2 YYDKDF (reference sequence). The CDR3 has 17 amino acids. CDR3 protein: CATSRSRPGGRSTEAFF.

This clonotype is classed as medium-sized by frequency. V usage is TRBV14 and J usage is TRBJ2-5; the D call of TRBD1 rests on TCRdb alone, since no DNA is present to check it. From germline, CDR1 is SGHDN and CDR2 FVKESK. The CDR3 has 15 residues. The CDR3: CASSQDSYGGGTQYF.

The rearrangement uses TRBV29-1 and TRBJ1-2; TCRdb calls TRBD1, which cannot be checked without DNA. The CDR3 sequence is 13 residues long. Germline V lookup: CDR1 SQVTM, CDR2 ANQGSEA. CDR3 sequence: CSVEGQGVNGYTF.

The rearrangement links TRBV19 to TRBJ1-1. CDR3 length: 14 amino acids. The V gene's germline CDR1 is LNHDA and CDR2 SQIVND (reference sequence). The CDR3 loop is CASSIGGLNTEAFF.

The chain links TRBV6-2 or TRBV6-3 to TRBJ1-2; TCRdb outputs TRBD1, but without DNA this stays unchecked. In germline, CDR1 is MNHEY, CDR2 SVGEGT. The CDR3 covers 15 residues. CDR3 sequence: CASRWDRDIYYGYTF.

The rearrangement joins TRBV20-1 to TRBJ2-7. The CDR3 has 13 amino acids. Per germline, CDR1 DFQATT and CDR2 SNEGSKA (reference sequence). The CDR3 loop is CSALDRGSYEQYF.

The chain is built from TRBV11-2 and TRBJ2-5; TCRdb's assignment of TRBD1 cannot be checked, as there is no DNA. CDR1 is SGHAT, CDR2 FQNNGV, per germline. This CDR3 region has 13 residues. This CDR3 reads CASSSTGEETQYF.

The chain recombines TRBV6-2 or TRBV6-3 with TRBJ2-3; TCRdb proposes TRBD1, but this gene call is untestable without DNA. This CDR3 region has 20 residues. The germline V gene encodes CDR1 MNHEY and CDR2 SVGEGT. The CDR3 loop is CASSYFDRGQAPVGVDTQYF.

The chain joins TRBV20-1 to TRBJ2-4; TCRdb proposes TRBD2, but this gene call is untestable without DNA. CDR3 length: 15 amino acids. Germline CDR1 and CDR2: DFQATT and SNEGSKA (reference sequence). The CDR3 sequence is CSARDGPLAKNIQYF.

The chain links TRBV27 to TRBJ2-5; the D gene TCRdb calls, TRBD1, cannot be checked with no DNA. The CDR3 spans 14 residues. Germline V gene data show CDR1 as MNHEY and CDR2 as SMNVEV (reference sequence). The chain's CDR3 is CASSLGGYQETQYF.

V is TRBV25-1 and J is TRBJ2-5; TCRdb returns TRBD1, unconfirmable since there is no DNA. The CDR3 runs 14 residues. Per the germline V gene, CDR1 is MGHDK and CDR2 is SYGVNS. CDR3 loop: CASSETGYQETQYF. Combining the CDR3 with reference TRBV25-1 and TRBJ2-5 gives the whole variable domain EADIYQTPRYLVIGTGKKITLECSQTMGHDKMYWYQQDPGMELHLIHYSYGVNSTEKGDLSSESTVSRIRTEHFPLTLESARPSHTSQYLCASSETGYQETQYFGPGTRLLVL.